A single sample is the source of the 14 T cell receptor beta chains below, sequenced in a study of cytomegalovirus exposure and HLA in healthy donors. The PCR was carried out with 60 Vbeta primers and 13 Jbeta primers. The method was immunoSEQ multiplex PCR; TCRdb's version includes in-frame clones alone and lacks a portion of them. The sample consists of approximately 190,000 clones, about three quarters of them appearing once. Sample: PBMCs. Source of these receptors: a woman aged 25 to 39 in good health and CMV-seropositive.

The chain recombines TRBV5-6 with TRBJ1-1; 7 bases align to TRBD1. Trimming removed 0 bases from V and 9 bases from J; junction bases left unmatched: 5. CDR1 and CDR2 (germline): SGHDT, YYEEEE. The CDR3 contains 13 residues. The CDR3: CASSLARQGKAFF. The CDR3, as DNA: TGTGCCAGCAGCTTGGCCAGACAGGGCAAAGCTTTCTTT.

The chain employs TRBV6-5 and TRBJ2-5; 7 nucleotides match TRBD2. Trimming at V came to 0 bases and at J to 7 bases, leaving 11 bases not matched to a gene. There are 16 residues in the CDR3. Per the germline V gene, CDR1 is MNHEY and CDR2 is SVGAGI. In DNA form, the CDR3 reads TGTGCCAGCAGTTACTCGGGGGGGGTCCCTGGGGGGACCCAGTACTTC. This gives the protein CASSYSGGVPGGTQYF.

The chain is built from TRBV27 and TRBJ2-1; 7 nucleotides match TRBD1. This CDR3 has 15 amino acids. The germline gives CDR1 MNHEY, CDR2 SMNVEV (reference sequence). V gave up 6 bases and J gave up 1 base; unmatched junction bases: 6. The CDR3 loop is CASRADRVSYNEQFF. The CDR3 region has the DNA TGTGCCAGCAGGGCCGACAGGGTTTCCTACAATGAGCAGTTCTTC.

The gene calls are TRBV10-1 and TRBJ2-7, with TRBD2 as a possible D gene (6 bases). Between the trimmed V and J ends, which lost 8 bases and 4 bases, there was a span of 9 bases. Germline V gene sequence: CDR1 WNHNN, CDR2 SYGVQD (reference sequence). This CDR3 contains 11 residues. CDR3 DNA: TGCGCCAGCGCGGGGCCTTACGAGCAGTACTTC. This gives the protein CASAGPYEQYF.

The chain couples TRBV19 to TRBJ2-7, with 10 positions matching TRBD2. Germline CDR1 reads LNHDA; CDR2 reads SQIVND (reference sequence). This CDR3 is built from 16 residues. With V trimmed by 3 bases and J by 0 bases, 5 bases remained unmatched. CDR3: CASSISSGGSSYEQYF. For the CDR3, the DNA is TGTGCCAGTAGTATTTCTAGCGGGGGATCCTCCTACGAGCAGTACTTC.

V usage is TRBV7-9 and J usage is TRBJ1-2; 7 bases match TRBD1. Unmatched junction bases numbered 10, after V lost 5 bases and J lost 1 base. CDR1 is SEHNR, CDR2 FQNEAQ, per germline (reference sequence). This CDR3 has 16 residues. The CDR3, as DNA: TGTGCCAGCAGCCCCGCGGGGCAGGGGGTTAACTATGGCTACACCTTC. Its protein product is CASSPAGQGVNYGYTF. The full variable domain, in which reference TRBV7-9 and TRBJ1-2 provide the parts outside the CDR3, is DTGVSQNPRHKITKRGQNVTFRCDPISEHNRLYWYRQTLGQGPEFLTYFQNEAQLEKSRLLSDRFSAERPKGSFSTLEIQRTEQGDSAMYLCASSPAGQGVNYGYTFGSGTRLTVV.

This clone showed up just once. CDR3 DNA sequence: TGTGCCACCAGCATGACAATGTATAGCAATCAGCCCCAGCATTTT. Protein product: CATSMTMYSNQPQHF. The chain has TRBV15 and TRBJ1-5, with no clear D. V was shortened by 4 bases and J by 0 bases, with 10 bases between the two germline ends. CDR3 length equals 15 residues. In germline, CDR1 is LNHNV, CDR2 YYDKDF (reference sequence).

The chain carries TRBV5-8 and TRBJ2-5; the D gene is possibly TRBD2 (6 bases). V was clipped by 3 bases and J by 0 bases, with 12 bases between them. The CDR3 is 15 residues long. Germline CDR1 SGHTS, CDR2 YDEGEE. The CDR3 region is CASSSGTVYQETQYF. CDR3 DNA: TGTGCCAGCAGCTCCGGGACTGTGTACCAAGAGACCCAGTACTTC.

The chain uses TRBV4-3 and TRBJ1-5; weak D call: TRBD1 (6 bases). The CDR3 spans 16 residues. Trimming left V 0 bases short and J 7 bases short, with 16 bases between. Per the germline V gene, CDR1 is LGHNA and CDR2 is YSLEER. CDR3 sequence (DNA): TGCGCCAGCAGCCAAGAAGTTTCTTACAGGGACCAGCCCCAGCATTTT. It yields the protein CASSQEVSYRDQPQHF.

Written as DNA, the CDR3 is TGTGCCAGCAGGGCGACTAGCGGGGGGGCTTCGGCAGATACGCAGTATTTT. It translates to CASRATSGGASADTQYF. The rearrangement joins TRBV2 to TRBJ2-3, with 14 bases aligning to TRBD2. The germline CDR1 and CDR2 sequences are SNHLY and FYNNEI. The CDR3 runs to 17 residues. The ends lost 6 bases at V and 4 bases at J; junction bases unmatched: 9. The variable domain in full, with the rest retrieved from reference TRBV2 and TRBJ2-3, is EPEVTQTPSHQVTQMGQEVILRCVPISNHLYFYWYRQILGQKVEFLVSFYNNEISEKSEIFDDQFSVERPDGSNFTLKIRSTKLEDSAMYFCASRATSGGASADTQYFGPGTRLTVL.

The chain is built from TRBV18 and TRBJ2-3; TRBD1 is a possible D gene (6 bases). The germline CDR1 and CDR2 sequences are KGHSH and LQKENI. V was trimmed by 6 bases and J by 3 bases, leaving 13 bases between them. The CDR3 sequence is 14 residues long. The CDR3 sequence: CASSQQGWTDTQYF. CDR3 sequence (DNA): TGTGCCAGCTCTCAACAGGGTTGGACAGATACGCAGTATTTT. Together with reference TRBV18 and TRBJ2-3, the CDR3 gives the full variable domain: NAGVMQNPRHLVRRRGQEARLRCSPMKGHSHVYWYRQLPEEGLKFMVYLQKENIIDESGMPKERFSAEFPKEGPSILRIQQVVRGDSAAYFCASSQQGWTDTQYFGPGTRLTVL.

The chain employs TRBV5-1 and TRBJ1-1; 8 nucleotides align to TRBD1. Trimming removed 5 bases from V and 1 base from J; junction bases left unmatched: 7. Germline V gene data show CDR1 as SGHRS and CDR2 as YFSETQ. This CDR3 has 15 amino acids. The CDR3 protein is CASSWQGASNTEAFF. Written as DNA, the CDR3 is TGCGCCAGCAGTTGGCAGGGGGCCTCGAACACTGAAGCTTTCTTT.

V gene TRBV11-3 combines with J gene TRBJ2-5, with D perhaps matching TRBD2 (6 bases). CDR1 SGHNT and CDR2 YENEEA come from the germline V gene. V lost 4 bases to trimming and J lost 5 bases, with 8 bases between them. CDR3 length equals 12 residues. In nucleotides, the CDR3 is TGTGCCAGCAGCTCTGGGGGGGAGACCCAGTACTTC. This gives the protein CASSSGGETQYF.

This clone was seen a handful of times. V and J are TRBV6-6 and TRBJ1-2; TRBD1 is a possible D gene (6 bases). Germline V gives CDR1 MNHNY, CDR2 SVGAGI (reference sequence). The CDR3 runs 16 residues. V lost 0 bases, J lost 1 base, and 12 bases lay in between. CDR3 sequence reads: CASSYSTGFFNYGYTF. CDR3 DNA sequence: TGTGCCAGCAGTTACTCGACAGGTTTTTTTAACTATGGCTACACCTTC.